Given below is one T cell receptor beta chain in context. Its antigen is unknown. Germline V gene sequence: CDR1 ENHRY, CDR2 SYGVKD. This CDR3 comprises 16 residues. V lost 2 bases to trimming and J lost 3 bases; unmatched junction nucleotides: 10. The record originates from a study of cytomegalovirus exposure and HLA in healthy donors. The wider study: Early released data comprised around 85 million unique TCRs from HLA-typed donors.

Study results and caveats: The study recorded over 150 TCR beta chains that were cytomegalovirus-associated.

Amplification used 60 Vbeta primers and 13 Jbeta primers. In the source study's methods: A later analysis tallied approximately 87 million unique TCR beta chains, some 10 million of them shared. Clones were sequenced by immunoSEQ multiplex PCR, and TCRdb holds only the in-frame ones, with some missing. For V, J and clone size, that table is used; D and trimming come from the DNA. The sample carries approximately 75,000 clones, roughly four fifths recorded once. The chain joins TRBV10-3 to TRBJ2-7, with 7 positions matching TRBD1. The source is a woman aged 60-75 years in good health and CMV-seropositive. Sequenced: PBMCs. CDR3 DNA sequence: TGTGCCATCAGTGAGGGTCCCAGGGGGAATATCTACGAGCAGTACTTC. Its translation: CAISEGPRGNIYEQYF.